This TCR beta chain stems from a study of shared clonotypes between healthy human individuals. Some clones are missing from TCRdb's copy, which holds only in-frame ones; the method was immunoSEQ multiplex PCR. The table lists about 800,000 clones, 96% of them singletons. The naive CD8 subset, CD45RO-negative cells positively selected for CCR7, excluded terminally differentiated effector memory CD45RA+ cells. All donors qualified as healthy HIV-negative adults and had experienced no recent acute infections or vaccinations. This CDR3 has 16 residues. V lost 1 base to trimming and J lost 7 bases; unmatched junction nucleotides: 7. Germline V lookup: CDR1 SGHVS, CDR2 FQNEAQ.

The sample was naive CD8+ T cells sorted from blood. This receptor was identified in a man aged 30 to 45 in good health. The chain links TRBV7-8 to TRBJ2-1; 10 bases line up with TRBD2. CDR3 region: CASSLELAGGQNEQFF. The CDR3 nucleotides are TGTGCCAGCAGCTTAGAGTTAGCGGGAGGACAGAATGAGCAGTTCTTC.